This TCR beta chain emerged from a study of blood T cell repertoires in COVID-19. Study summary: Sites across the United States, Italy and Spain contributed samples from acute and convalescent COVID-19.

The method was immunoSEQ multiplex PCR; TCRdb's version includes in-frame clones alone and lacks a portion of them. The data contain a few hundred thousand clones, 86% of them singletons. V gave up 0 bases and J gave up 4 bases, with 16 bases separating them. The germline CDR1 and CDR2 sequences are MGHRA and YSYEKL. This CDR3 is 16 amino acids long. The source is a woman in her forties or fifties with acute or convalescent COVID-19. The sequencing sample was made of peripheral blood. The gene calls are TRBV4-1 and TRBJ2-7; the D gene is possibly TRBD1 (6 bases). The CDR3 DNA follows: TGCGCCAGCAGCCAAGATGAAGAGACAGGAATGTACGAGCAGTACTTC. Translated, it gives CASSQDEETGMYEQYF.